The clone carrying this T cell receptor (beta chain) was detected only once. A sample-barcoded 5' primer and a J-beta primer mix were used in a second PCR of roughly 7 to 11 cycles. The study obtained at least 2.5 million CDR3-containing paired-end reads from every sample. TCRdb fed the 5' RACE reads into MiXCR, producing one record per CDR3 protein. Altogether 850,000 to 1,300,000 distinct CDR3 sequences are present, roughly 45% being singletons, with the ten largest covering about 20%. The source of the sample is a study of blood T cells in healthy people across ages. Study as a whole: About one barcoded TCR beta cDNA was captured per two T cells.

From germline, CDR1 is SQVTM and CDR2 ANQGSEA. V shed 4 bases, J shed 9 bases, and the junction held 9 bases outside the gene matches. The CDR3 runs 12 residues. The source material was blood. The chain links TRBV29-1 to TRBJ2-7, with 7 bases matching TRBD1. The TCR sequence derives from a woman aged 55-75 years in good health. In DNA form, the CDR3 reads TGCAGCGTTGGAGAGGGGGCAATCGGGCAGTACTTC. Protein: CSVGEGAIGQYF.